This T cell receptor beta chain was profiled in a study of cytomegalovirus exposure and HLA in healthy donors (dated by TCRdb to 2016 to 2017). Some background on the complete study: An earlier analysis of approximately 640 of the donors reported roughly 270 Gb of sequence data and some 120 million unique TCR beta sequences from about 200 million T cells. Typing coverage differed by locus: A, B, C, DRB1 and DQB1 were typed in roughly 620-630 donors, DQA1 in approximately 520, DPA1 in 600 to 610, and DPB1 in around 490. Class I and class II HLA loci were covered by the typing at four-digit resolution. The T cell repertoires of 670 or so subjects were profiled by immunosequencing and related to cytomegalovirus serostatus. Among under 450 genotyped donors of the cohort, an average of about 240,000 unique TCR beta nucleotide sequences were sequenced per donor, roughly 20% of them non-productive. Rather than using new phenotypic data, the later analysis identified candidate immune exposures from TCR beta sequences and from how often those sequences occurred across donors. To decide whether each TCR beta V gene segment behaved as functional or pseudogenic, an earlier analysis of approximately 620 of the donors relied on high-throughput TCR beta sequencing. High-throughput TCR immunosequencing, statistical association of individual TCRs with disease status, and machine learning were combined to predict cytomegalovirus infection status. In addition to the first cohort of hundreds of subjects, a separate validation cohort of about 120 different subjects was used. Donor age, sex, ethnicity and CMV serostatus were collected together with the repertoire data. Of the roughly 390 genotyped donors, less than 85% were placed in the genetic ancestry cluster associated with self-reported Caucasian donors. In a later analysis, previously published TCR beta repertoires from fewer than 750 donors were re-analyzed and high-resolution HLA genotyping was added so that TCR occurrence patterns could be studied. About 5 DR-DQ haplotypes were handled as single units for association and clustering, since linkage in the cohort was strong. A later genetic analysis took genome-wide SNP genotypes for about three fifths of the roughly 670 donors and used that subset as a discovery cohort. The aim of the study was to test whether cataloging public T cell receptors could identify signatures of past pathogen exposure. An early release covering roughly 580 HLA-typed donors comprised approximately 300 gigabases of sequencing data and approximately 85 million unique TCR sequences. Every discovery cohort repertoire had been produced on one sequencing platform.

The full study reports these points: The study gave a list of under 200 TCR beta chains associated with cytomegalovirus. A further reported finding was that TCR beta sequences accurately predicted the HLA-A and HLA-B alleles for most subjects in the first cohort. Strong co-occurrence of HLA alleles, especially DR and DQ, made assigning TCR associations to individual alleles difficult. The only immune exposure information available for the cohort was CMV serostatus. According to a later genetic analysis, donors in an Asian-associated ancestry cluster had fewer N-insertions in productive TCRs than the approximately 650-donor mean. Presence/absence analyses assumed roughly uniform sequencing depth across donors, an assumption that may not hold. According to a later analysis, TCR association rates differed among HLA loci, with DRB1 alleles showing the most associated TCRs and HLA-C alleles showing the fewest. In both the original and validation cohorts, the classifier was reported to diagnose cytomegalovirus status with high specificity and sensitivity. Linkage disequilibrium might explain the correlated functional status among segregating V segments, but an unknown experimental factor could not be excluded. A later analysis associated around 16,000 TCR beta sequences with specific HLA alleles at a false discovery rate of 0.05. Across donors, most TCR sequences were observed very rarely, whereas some public TCRs were present in many individuals. An earlier analysis of approximately 590 of the donors showed that most TCR beta V segments appeared in productive rearrangements either about 90% or about 30% of the time, which broadly matched IMGT annotations. Because HLA typing was missing for some donors at each locus, association tests included only the typed subset. A group of highly shared sequence variants was considered likely to be a technical artifact of the sequencing pipeline. In a later analysis, most CMV-associated TCR beta chains were found to appear HLA-restricted, with HLA associations seemingly driven largely by CMV exposure. A later analysis found that HLA-associated TCR beta chains were more clonally expanded and had lower generation probabilities than equally common non-associated chains. The cohort was sequenced for TCR beta chains only, and without alpha or paired-chain data the features that could be detected were limited. According to the authors, the approach could potentially be generalized to other disease states and immunological phenotypes. In vitro tests confirmed that a few of the cytomegalovirus-associated TCR beta chains recognize cytomegalovirus antigens. Because the 87-base-pair reads could not distinguish some IMGT-functional V segments, including TRBV6-2 and TRBV6-3, those segments were excluded. A later analysis reported that several top co-occurrence clusters appeared linked to parvovirus B19, influenza, CMV and Epstein-Barr virus. Around 16 rarely observed V segments, including chromosome 9 orphons, were excluded from the earlier analysis of about 600 of the donors because counts were too low. V-gene and J-gene trimming of TCR beta chains was associated with a missense DCLRE1C variant in a later genetic analysis, and the association was replicated in an independent cohort.

Receptors were amplified or captured by the immunoSEQ multiplex PCR assay. A mixture of 60 forward primers for TCR Vbeta segments and 13 reverse primers for TCR Jbeta segments was used in the multiplex PCR. Amplification of the CDR3 region of rearranged TCR beta genes was performed with a multiplex PCR assay on genomic DNA. The Illumina HiSeq System was used to sequence the amplified TCR beta libraries as 87-base-pair reads. As for the original processing: A later analysis counted some 74 million unique TCR beta chains across the 550 to 700 repertoires, and some 12 million of these chains were shared by at least two donors. Raw reads were error-corrected and collapsed into unique sequences by a nearest-neighbor algorithm in which closely related sequences were merged to remove PCR and sequencing errors. V, D and J gene segments were assigned by aligning CDR3 sequences to IMGT reference sequences. For a sequence to be retained, a match of at least six nucleotides to both a V gene segment and a J gene segment was required. Rearrangements were called productive when the CDR3 lacked stop codons and stayed in frame with V and J; all others were non-productive. CDR3 was defined according to IMGT convention as the region running from the second conserved V-encoded cysteine to the conserved J-encoded phenylalanine. In an earlier analysis of approximately 500 of the donors, sequences lacking an unambiguous match to a single V gene segment were excluded. An earlier analysis of almost 600 of the donors classified V segments as functional when productive rearrangements were above 56.7% and as segregating when the standard deviation between donors was above 5%. A statistical classification framework was built to diagnose cytomegalovirus status from the catalog of TCR beta chain sequences. In a later analysis, V and J genes were assigned by comparing TCR nucleotide sequences against IMGT/GENE-DB human TR gene sequences. The TCRdist pipeline was used in a later analysis to assign CDR3 sequences and most-parsimonious VDJ recombination scenarios. In a later analysis, each TCR beta chain was defined by its CDR3 amino acid sequence together with its V-gene family, and reads lacking a unique V-gene family were excluded. To address suspected cross-contamination and a sequencing artifact, a later analysis removed over 500 highly shared, low-generation-probability nucleotide sequences. In a later analysis, a clonal expansion index was calculated for each public chain from normalized within-repertoire ranks of inferred template counts. In a later analysis, generation probabilities were computed with a VDJ recombination model fitted to out-of-frame rearrangements, and the resulting probabilities were checked against IGoR. In a later analysis, TCR-TCR, TCR-HLA and TCR-CMV co-occurrence was scored with hypergeometric tests, and a repertoire-size bias correction was applied to TCR pairs. To estimate false discovery rates, a later analysis permuted the HLA or CMV assignments 20 times. In a later analysis, co-occurring TCRs were grouped with DBSCAN, and TCRdist sequence similarity was added when clustering was performed within HLA-allele-positive subsets. Co-occurrence clustering excluded repertoires with fewer than 30,000 or more than 120,000 public chains, plus five with anomalous nucleotide sharing. TCRdb re-hosts the immuneACCESS table, in-frame sequences only. Its copies lack some clones; in the studies checked, an unresolved V gene accounts for under half of them, and the cause for the rest is not known. That table supplies the V and J calls and clone size; D and trimming were determined from the DNA. Counted in this sample were 150,000 to 250,000 clones; 70% to 80% of them appeared once. Together, the top ten hold roughly 1.5% of the sample.

The cohort comprised hundreds of healthy bone marrow donors. At the time of sampling, every cohort member was nominally healthy, though immune exposures that went unrecorded were likely present. The donor was CMV seropositive and was included in the group of some 290 seropositive cohort members. Every donor gave a peripheral blood sample, and the peripheral blood mononuclear cells from that sample were used for TCR beta sequencing. Genomic DNA extraction from the blood cell samples was performed with the Qiagen DNeasy Blood Extraction Kit. V sheds 8 bases and J sheds 7 bases, leaving 23 bases between their ends. The CDR3 has 15 amino acids, counting the end cysteine and phenylalanine. Just the 45-base CDR3 DNA is kept, in frame starting at base 1. The germline V gene yields SNHLY for CDR1 and FYNNEI for CDR2. This clone occurred a few times. Its antigen is not yet known. No much larger clone exists at a distance of one base, and base qualities are not known.

This clonotype was sampled from a girl aged 10 to 17 in good health and CMV-seropositive. The chain was built from TRBV2 and TRBJ2-5; tentative D gene TRBD1, with 8 bases matching. Sequenced: PBMCs. The CDR3 region: CASALRGQGGGTQYF. The nucleotide sequence is given as TGTGCCAGCGCCCTTAGAGGACAGGGCGGGGGGACCCAGTACTTC.